This note documents a single T cell receptor beta chain sequence. These data come from a study of cytomegalovirus exposure and HLA in healthy donors. PCR primers comprised 60 Vbeta and 13 Jbeta primers. Sequenced by immunoSEQ multiplex PCR; TCRdb stores in-frame clones only, minus some. The sample has approximately 140,000 clones, approximately 84% seen once. This CDR3 has 15 residues. Germline trimming cut 5 bases from V and 5 bases from J; bases unmatched to any gene: 9. From germline, CDR1 is MNHEY and CDR2 SMNVEV (reference sequence). The TCR was taken from a middle-aged woman in good health and CMV-seronegative. V usage is TRBV27 and J usage is TRBJ2-3; the match to TRBD2 covers 8 bases. The sample consisted of PBMCs. The CDR3 sequence: CASSRGDSGVDTQYF. CDR3 nucleotides: TGTGCCAGCAGTCGGGGGGATAGCGGGGTAGATACGCAGTATTTT.